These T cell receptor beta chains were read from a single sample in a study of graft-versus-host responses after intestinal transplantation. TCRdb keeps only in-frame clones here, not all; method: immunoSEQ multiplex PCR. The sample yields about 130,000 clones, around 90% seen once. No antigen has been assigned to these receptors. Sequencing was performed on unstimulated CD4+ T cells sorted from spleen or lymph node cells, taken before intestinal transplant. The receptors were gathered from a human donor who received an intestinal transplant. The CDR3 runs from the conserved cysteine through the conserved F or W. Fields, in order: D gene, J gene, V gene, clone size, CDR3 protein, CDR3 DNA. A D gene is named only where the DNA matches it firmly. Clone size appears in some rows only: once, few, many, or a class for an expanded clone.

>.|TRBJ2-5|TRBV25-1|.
CASSEYVGETQYF
TGTGCCAGCAGTGAATATGTTGGGGAGACCCAGTACTTC
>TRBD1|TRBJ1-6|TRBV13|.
CASSLAPDRWSSPLHF
TGTGCCAGCAGCTTAGCACCGGACAGGTGGAGTTCACCCCTCCACTTT
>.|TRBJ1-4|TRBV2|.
CASRVVQGVGEKLFF
TGTGCCAGCAGGGTCGTACAGGGAGTAGGGGAAAAACTGTTTTTT
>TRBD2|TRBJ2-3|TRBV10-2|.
CASSELAGGPTDTQYF
TGCGCCAGCAGTGAGCTAGCGGGGGGTCCCACAGATACGCAGTATTTT
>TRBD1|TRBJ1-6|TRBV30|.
CASLYRGGYSPLHF
TGTGCCTCCCTTTACAGGGGCGGCTATTCACCCCTCCACTTT
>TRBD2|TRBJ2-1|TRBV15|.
CATSSIRWGGSYNEQFF
TGTGCCACCAGCTCAATTCGTTGGGGGGGGTCCTACAATGAGCAGTTCTTC
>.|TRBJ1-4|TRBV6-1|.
CASSEGGLDEKLFF
TGTGCCAGCAGTGAAGGAGGGTTGGATGAAAAACTGTTTTTT
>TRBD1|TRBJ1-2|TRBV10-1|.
CASSDPGTAQSF
TGCGCCAGCAGTGACCCCGGGACAGCGCAGAGTTTC
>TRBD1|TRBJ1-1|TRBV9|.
CASRPGTGGTEAFF
TGTGCCAGCAGGCCCGGGACAGGGGGAACTGAAGCTTTCTTT
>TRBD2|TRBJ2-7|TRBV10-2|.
CASSVTLAGLTYEQYF
TGCGCCAGCAGTGTTACACTAGCGGGCCTTACCTACGAGCAGTACTTC
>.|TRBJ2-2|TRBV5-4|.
CASSLVQGWGAGELFF
TGTGCCAGCAGCTTGGTCCAAGGGTGGGGGGCCGGGGAGCTGTTTTTT
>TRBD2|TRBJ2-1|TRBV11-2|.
CASSPRTSGRNEQFF
TGTGCCAGCAGCCCCCGGACTAGCGGAAGGAATGAGCAGTTCTTC
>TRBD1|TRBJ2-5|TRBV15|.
CATSRQGQRETQYF
TGTGCCACCAGTAGACAGGGTCAGAGGGAGACCCAGTACTTC
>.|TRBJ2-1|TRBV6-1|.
CASSAPRPTAEQFF
TGTGCCAGCAGTGCTCCGAGACCGACTGCGGAGCAGTTCTTC
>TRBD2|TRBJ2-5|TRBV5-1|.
CASSYAERGGQETQYF
TGCGCCAGCAGCTACGCAGAGCGGGGGGGCCAAGAGACCCAGTACTTC
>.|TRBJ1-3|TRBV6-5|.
CASRRGNTIYF
TGTGCCAGCAGGAGAGGAAACACCATATATTTT
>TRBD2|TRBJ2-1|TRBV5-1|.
CASSFTSGAYNEQFF
TGCGCCAGCAGCTTCACTAGCGGGGCCTACAATGAGCAGTTCTTC
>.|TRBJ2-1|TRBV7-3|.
CASSLRSHRNRAGVAAEQFF
TGTGCCAGCAGCTTAAGATCTCACCGGAATAGGGCGGGTGTCGCAGCTGAGCAGTTCTTC
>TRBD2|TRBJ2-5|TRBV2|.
CARGGLAVQETQYF
TGTGCCAGAGGGGGACTAGCGGTACAAGAGACCCAGTACTTC
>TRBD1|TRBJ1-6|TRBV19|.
CASSTDRGESSYNSPLHF
TGTGCCAGTAGTACGGACAGGGGCGAGAGCTCCTATAATTCACCCCTCCACTTT
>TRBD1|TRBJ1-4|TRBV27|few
CASSRQGTNEKLFF
TGTGCCAGCAGTCGACAGGGGACTAATGAAAAACTGTTTTTT
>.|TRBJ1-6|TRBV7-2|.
CASSPRYNSPLHF
TGTGCCAGCAGCCCACGGTATAATTCACCCCTCCACTTT
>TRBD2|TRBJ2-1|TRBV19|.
CASSRTSGPYNEQFF
TGTGCCAGTAGTCGGACTAGCGGGCCGTACAATGAGCAGTTCTTC
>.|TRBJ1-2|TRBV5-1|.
CASSLADGPYGYTF
TGCGCCAGCAGCTTGGCAGACGGACCCTATGGCTACACCTTC
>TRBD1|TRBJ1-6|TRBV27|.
CASSWGQPNSPLHF
TGTGCCAGCAGCTGGGGACAGCCGAATTCACCCCTCCACTTT
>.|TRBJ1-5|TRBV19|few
CASSMPGGQPQHF
TGTGCCAGTAGTATGCCCGGGGGTCAGCCCCAGCATTTT
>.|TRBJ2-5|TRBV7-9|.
CASSPARGGETQYF
TGTGCCAGCAGCCCAGCTAGGGGCGGCGAGACCCAGTACTTC
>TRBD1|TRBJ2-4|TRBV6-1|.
CASSDQGTGVPNIQYF
TGTGCCAGCAGTGATCAAGGGACAGGGGTCCCAAACATTCAGTACTTC
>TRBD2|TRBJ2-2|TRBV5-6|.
CASSSLAGANTGELFF
TGTGCCAGCAGCTCCCTAGCGGGTGCAAACACCGGGGAGCTGTTTTTT
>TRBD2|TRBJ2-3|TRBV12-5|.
CASGLSGGGTDTQYF
TGTGCTAGTGGCCTTAGCGGGGGGGGGACAGATACGCAGTATTTT
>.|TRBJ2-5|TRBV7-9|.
CASSLLWPQETQYF
TGTGCCAGCAGCCTACTATGGCCCCAAGAGACCCAGTACTTC
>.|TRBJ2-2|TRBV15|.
CATSRVVGAGELFF
TGTGCCACCAGCAGGGTGGTCGGGGCCGGGGAGCTGTTTTTT
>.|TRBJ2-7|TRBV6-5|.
CASSEFGLYEQYF
TGTGCCAGCAGTGAATTCGGGCTTTACGAGCAGTACTTC
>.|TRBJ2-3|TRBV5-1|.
CASSLTIRGTDTQYF
TGCGCCAGCAGCTTGACGATTCGGGGCACAGATACGCAGTATTTT
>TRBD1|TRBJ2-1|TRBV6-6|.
CASSYSGQDNEQFF
TGTGCCAGCAGTTACTCAGGACAGGACAATGAGCAGTTCTTC
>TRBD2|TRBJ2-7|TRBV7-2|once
CASSLAAGGYEQYF
TGTGCCAGCAGCTTAGCGGCGGGGGGTTACGAGCAGTACTTC
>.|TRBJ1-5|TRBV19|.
CASSIVDTQPQHF
TGTGCCAGTAGTATTGTTGACACTCAGCCCCAGCATTTT
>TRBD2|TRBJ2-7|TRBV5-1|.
CASSLASGGYEQYF
TGCGCCAGCAGCTTGGCTAGCGGGGGCTACGAGCAGTACTTC
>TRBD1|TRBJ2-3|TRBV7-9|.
CASSDRGSRYF
TGTGCCAGCTCCGACAGGGGATCGCGGTATTTT
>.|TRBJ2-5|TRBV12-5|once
CASGAQETQYF
TGTGCTAGTGGTGCCCAAGAGACCCAGTACTTC
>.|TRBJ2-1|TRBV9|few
CASSVGGVYNEQFF
TGTGCCAGCAGCGTAGGGGGGGTCTACAATGAGCAGTTCTTC
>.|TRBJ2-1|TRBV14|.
CASSLPGLPSYNEQFF
TGTGCCAGCAGCCTCCCGGGACTTCCCTCCTACAATGAGCAGTTCTTC
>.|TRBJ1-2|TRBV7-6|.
CASSPMTSYGYTF
TGTGCCAGCAGCCCGATGACATCCTATGGCTACACCTTC
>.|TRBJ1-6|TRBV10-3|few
CAIRTGEGSPLHF
TGTGCCATACGGACGGGAGAGGGGTCACCCCTCCACTTT
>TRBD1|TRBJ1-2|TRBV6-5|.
CASSAGTGSFGYTF
TGTGCCAGCAGTGCCGGGACAGGGAGTTTTGGCTACACCTTC